The clone carrying this T cell receptor (beta chain) was found a few times. The data were taken from a study of blood T cell repertoires in COVID-19. Only in-frame clones appear in the TCRdb table, and some are missing; sequencing was by immunoSEQ multiplex PCR. The repertoire holds about 220,000 clones, with around 82% as singletons. V shed 11 bases and J 5 bases; nucleotides not matched to a gene: 8. The CDR3 loop spans 13 amino acids. CDR1 and CDR2 (germline): MNHNY, SVGAGI (reference sequence). Sequencing was performed on peripheral blood. The clonotype originates from a woman in her 70s with acute or convalescent COVID-19. J is TRBJ1-2 and V is TRBV6-6, with TRBD1 matching 10 bases. CDR3 amino acids: CAAEPGQGYGYTF. CDR3 sequence (DNA): TGTGCCGCGGAACCGGGACAGGGGTATGGCTACACCTTC.